The 21 T cell receptor beta chains listed next were all sequenced from one sample in a study of shared clonotypes between healthy human individuals. Clones were read by immunoSEQ multiplex PCR, and TCRdb kept only the in-frame ones, dropping some. The table lists about 1.1 million clones, about 84% of them singletons. Sequenced sample: memory CD4+ T cells from PBMCs. The subset is: CD45RA-negative fraction. These TCRs come from a man aged 18 to 30 in good health. Some clones in this sample may be carry-over from other donors' samples.

Concerning this clone itself: One junction end does not reproduce the germline sequence, and a read error may be involved. This CDR3 is also generated by other DNA sequences in the sample. J is TRBJ2-1 and V is TRBV7-2, with TRBD2 matching 8 bases. CDR1 is SGHTA and CDR2 is FQGNSA in the germline V gene. The CDR3 runs to 14 residues. The DNA for the CDR3 is TGTGCCAGCAGCCTAGCGGGCGCATACAATGAGCAGTTCTTC. Encoded protein: CASSLAGAYNEQFF.

The chain combines TRBV2 with TRBJ1-5; 8 positions agree with TRBD1. The germline V gene has CDR1 SNHLY and CDR2 FYNNEI. After removal of 8 bases from V and 4 bases from J, the junction contained 7 bases not matched to a gene. The CDR3 totals 14 residues. CDR3 residues: CASAQTGENQPQHF. In DNA form, the CDR3 reads TGTGCCAGCGCTCAGACAGGGGAGAATCAGCCCCAGCATTTT.

This clone has ten or more counts. V and J are TRBV6-5 and TRBJ2-1; possibly TRBD1 or TRBD2 for D (5 bases each). CDR1 MNHEY and CDR2 SVGAGI come from the germline V gene. The CDR3 runs to 11 residues. The V gene lost 7 bases and the J gene lost 9 bases, with 10 bases spanning the gap. The CDR3 region has the DNA TGTGCCAGCACCCATGGGACTGAGCAGTTCTTC. Translated: CASTHGTEQFF.

The gene calls are TRBV7-6 and TRBJ2-7, with D perhaps TRBD1 or TRBD2 (5 bases each). Per the germline V gene, CDR1 is SGHVS and CDR2 is FNYEAQ. The CDR3 contains 14 residues. Trimming pared 5 bases from V and 2 bases from J, leaving 13 bases between. The DNA for the CDR3 is TGTGCCAGCAGCCCCCGGGACGGTGCCTACGAGCAGTACTTC. Amino acids: CASSPRDGAYEQYF.

This chain links TRBV29-1 with TRBJ1-2, with TRBD1 matching over 7 bases. Germline V gene data show CDR1 as SQVTM and CDR2 as ANQGSEA. V was clipped by 7 bases and J by 0 bases; unmatched bases: 5. The CDR3 totals 13 residues. DNA for the CDR3: TGCAGCGCCCTGGGACAGACTAACTATGGCTACACCTTC. It yields the protein CSALGQTNYGYTF. The whole variable domain, filled in from reference TRBV29-1 and TRBJ1-2, reads SAVISQKPSRDICQRGTSLTIQCQVDSQVTMMFWYRQQPGQSLTLIATANQGSEATYESGFVIDKFPISRPNLTFSTLTVSNMSPEDSSIYLCSALGQTNYGYTFGSGTRLTVV.

This sequence joins TRBV10-1 and TRBJ2-1; 9 bases map to TRBD2. V lost 4 bases and J lost 9; bases outside the gene matches: 10. Germline V gene sequence: CDR1 WNHNN, CDR2 SYGVQD (reference sequence). The length of the CDR3 is 15 residues. The CDR3 nucleotides read TGCGCCAGCAGTGTCGATGGCGGGAGGGGGACTGAGCAGTTCTTC. Its translation: CASSVDGGRGTEQFF.

This clone was seen once. V is TRBV7-9 and J is TRBJ2-5; 8 bases agree with TRBD1. Germline assignment: CDR1 SEHNR and CDR2 FQNEAQ (reference sequence). The V gene end was trimmed by 1 base and the J gene end by 4 bases; junction bases not matched to a gene: 5. This CDR3 has 15 residues. CDR3: CASSLEQGGGETQYF. CDR3 sequence (DNA): TGTGCCAGCAGCTTAGAACAGGGGGGAGGAGAGACCCAGTACTTC.

The V and J genes are TRBV28 and TRBJ1-1, with D unresolved. The CDR3 totals 14 residues. Germline values: CDR1 MDHEN, CDR2 SYDVKM. Trimming removed 4 bases at V and 7 bases at J, with 16 bases between. In DNA, the CDR3 is TGTGCCAGCAGTTCGTTACAGCGGCTTGATGAAGCTTTCTTT. Its translation: CASSSLQRLDEAFF.

The V and J genes are TRBV21-1 and TRBJ2-2. TRBV21-1 is flagged as a pseudogene. The CDR3 is 16 residues long. The CDR3 DNA reads TGTGCCAGCAGCGCCTCGACGGACCCGAACACCGGGGAGCTGTTTTTT. This gives the protein CASSASTDPNTGELFF.

The V and J genes are TRBV9 and TRBJ2-2; the D gene is possibly TRBD1 (6 bases). The CDR3 is 16 residues long. V was shortened by 4 bases and J by 6 bases, with 19 bases between the two germline ends. From germline, CDR1 is SGDLS and CDR2 YYNGEE. CDR3 in DNA: TGTGCCAGCAGCACATCCGGGTACAGGGTTGCCGGGGAGCTGTTTTTT. Its translation is CASSTSGYRVAGELFF.

The chain uses TRBV6-5 and TRBJ1-2; D is unresolved. V lost 0 bases, J lost 5 bases, and 13 bases lay in between. Germline assignment: CDR1 MNHEY and CDR2 SVGAGI. CDR3 size: 15 residues. The CDR3 protein is CASSYSSTLGYGYTF. CDR3 DNA sequence: TGTGCCAGCAGTTACTCGTCCACGTTGGGGTATGGCTACACCTTC.

The chain has TRBV11-3 and TRBJ1-1; D not resolved. V was pared by 4 bases and J by 4 bases, with 13 bases between. Germline V gives CDR1 SGHNT, CDR2 YENEEA. This CDR3 is built from 14 residues. CDR3 in DNA: TGTGCCAGCAGCTCCACCCTAGGAGGCACTGAAGCTTTCTTT. Amino acid sequence: CASSSTLGGTEAFF.

This chain links TRBV2 with TRBJ2-3; tentatively, D is TRBD2 (7 bases). Germline CDR1 SNHLY, CDR2 FYNNEI. The ends were cut back, 10 bases at V and 14 bases at J, with 22 bases in the middle. The CDR3 has 12 amino acids. CDR3 sequence: CATGGTTTLGYF. The CDR3, as DNA: TGTGCCACCGGGGGGACAACTACCTTGGGGTATTTT. Together with reference TRBV2 and TRBJ2-3, the CDR3 gives the full variable domain: EPEVTQTPSHQVTQMGQEVILRCVPISNHLYFYWYRQILGQKVEFLVSFYNNEISEKSEIFDDQFSVERPDGSNFTLKIRSTKLEDSAMYFCATGGTTTLGYFGPGTRLTVL.

In the case of this clone: This is likely an artifact of a read error, given a far larger clone one base away. The same CDR3 also results from other DNA sequences found in this sample. The rearrangement joins TRBV5-1 to TRBJ1-1; D perhaps matches TRBD1 (5 bases). Germline V gene lookup returns CDR1 SGHRS and CDR2 YFSETQ. V was pared by 0 bases and J by 1 base, with 7 bases between. The CDR3 is made up of 14 amino acids. CDR3 loop: CASSLAGENTEAFF. As DNA, the CDR3 is TGCGCCAGCAGCTTGGCGGGGGAGAACACTGAAGCTTTCTTT. The full variable domain, in which reference TRBV5-1 and TRBJ1-1 provide the parts outside the CDR3, is KAGVTQTPRYLIKTRGQQVTLSCSPISGHRSVSWYQQTPGQGLQFLFEYFSETQRNKGNFPGRFSGRQFSNSRSEMNVSTLELGDSALYLCASSLAGENTEAFFGQGTRLTVV.

The rearrangement uses TRBV30 and TRBJ2-1, with TRBD2 matching 14 bases. Unmatched junction bases numbered 8, after V lost 5 bases and J lost 8 bases. Germline V CDR1 and CDR2: GTSNPN, SVGIG (reference sequence). This CDR3 comprises 15 residues. This chain's CDR3 is CAWGTSGRRVDEQFF. In DNA form, the CDR3 reads TGTGCCTGGGGGACTAGCGGGAGAAGGGTGGATGAGCAGTTCTTC.

This clone was recorded a few times. J is TRBJ2-2 and V is TRBV5-1; 12 nucleotides agree with TRBD2. Germline CDR1 is SGHRS and CDR2 is YFSETQ. The CDR3 has 15 amino acids. With V trimmed by 4 bases and J by 8 bases, 6 bases remained unmatched. The CDR3 sequence is CASSLGLAGRGELFF. Written as DNA, the CDR3 is TGCGCCAGCAGCCTAGGACTAGCGGGAAGGGGGGAGCTGTTTTTT.

The chain employs TRBV28 and TRBJ2-7; 7 nucleotides line up with TRBD1. CDR3 length: 14 amino acids. V lost 7 bases and J lost 4; bases outside the gene matches: 10. The germline V gene has CDR1 MDHEN and CDR2 SYDVKM. CDR3 nucleotide sequence: TGTGCCAGCACTCAGACAGGGTCTCGATACGAGCAGTACTTC. As protein: CASTQTGSRYEQYF. The full variable domain, in which reference TRBV28 and TRBJ2-7 provide the parts outside the CDR3, is DVKVTQSSRYLVKRTGEKVFLECVQDMDHENMFWYRQDPGLGLRLIYFSYDVKMKEKGDIPEGYSVSREKKERFSLILESASTNQTSMYLCASTQTGSRYEQYFGPGTRLTVT.

V gene TRBV9 combines with J gene TRBJ2-3, with D possibly TRBD1 on 6 matching bases. CDR3 length: 15 residues. The germline CDR1 and CDR2 sequences are SGDLS and YYNGEE. Trimming took off 2 bases at V and 2 bases at J, with 12 bases between the two ends. The CDR3 bases are TGTGCCAGCAGCGTGAGGGGGTACTCCACAGATACGCAGTATTTT. Amino acid sequence: CASSVRGYSTDTQYF.

This rearrangement joins TRBV30 to TRBJ2-1, with D perhaps TRBD1 (5 bases). Germline assignment: CDR1 GTSNPN and CDR2 SVGIG (reference sequence). The CDR3 is made up of 14 amino acids. The V and J ends lost 2 bases and 4 bases respectively, with 12 bases between them. In DNA form, the CDR3 reads TGTGCCTGGAGTCAGGGAAAGACTTACAATGAGCAGTTCTTC. The encoded protein is CAWSQGKTYNEQFF. The full variable domain, its missing parts supplied by reference TRBV30 and TRBJ2-1, is SQTIHQWPATLVQPVGSPLSLECTVEGTSNPNLYWYRQAAGRGLQLLFYSVGIGQISSEVPQNLSASRPQDRQFILSSKKLLLSDSGFYLCAWSQGKTYNEQFFGPGTRLTVL.

The rearrangement uses TRBV4-2 and TRBJ2-5; 9 nucleotides line up with TRBD2. The J call is uncertain, as TRBJ2-7 better fits the DNA end. The CDR3 has 16 amino acids. Per the germline V gene, CDR1 is LGHNA and CDR2 is YNFKEQ. CDR3 protein: CASSPRILAGQYEQYF. The CDR3 DNA sequence: TGTGCCAGCAGCCCGAGAATCCTAGCGGGACAGTACGAGCAGTACTTC.

This clone was counted only a few times. The chain has TRBV7-9 and TRBJ2-2; D gene unclear. The germline V and J ends were trimmed by 8 bases and 7 bases, with 14 bases remaining between them. The germline CDR1 and CDR2 sequences are SEHNR and FQNEAQ (reference sequence). There are 13 residues in the CDR3. The CDR3 is CASDPGVYGELFF. As DNA, the CDR3 is TGTGCCAGCGACCCTGGGGTGTACGGGGAGCTGTTTTTT.